This T cell receptor beta chain was observed in a study of cytomegalovirus exposure and HLA in healthy donors. The CDR3 contains 11 residues. Trimming left V 7 bases short and J 7 bases short, with 8 bases between. Germline lookup yields CDR1 SGDLS and CDR2 YYNGEE. Both 60 Vbeta primers and 13 Jbeta primers went into the PCR. TCRdb's table, derived via immunoSEQ multiplex PCR, lists solely in-frame clones and lacks some. The data show some 170,000 clones, roughly 79% seen once. Sequencing was carried out using PBMCs. The receptor's source is a woman in her forties in good health and CMV-seronegative. The J gene is TRBJ1-4, the V gene TRBV9, with a possible D match to TRBD1 (6 bases). This CDR3 reads CASGGAEKLFF. For the CDR3, the DNA is TGTGCCAGCGGGGGGGCTGAAAAACTGTTTTTT.